This T cell receptor (beta chain) derives from a study of cytomegalovirus exposure and HLA in healthy donors. The CDR3 sequence is 13 residues long. V was cut by 7 bases and J by 7 bases, with 17 bases left in between. Germline V gives CDR1 GTSNPN, CDR2 SVGIG (reference sequence). Primers: 60 Vbeta forward and 13 Jbeta reverse. Generated by immunoSEQ multiplex PCR, the TCRdb table keeps only in-frame clones and is missing some. Here the sample table reports 140,000 to 150,000 clones. Worth noting for this clone: What it binds is not known.

Findings and limits, study-wide: Later on, a genetic analysis was performed. It linked a missense variant in DCLRE1C with V- and J-gene trimming of TCR beta.

The sequencing sample was made of PBMCs. The receptor was derived from a woman between 45 and 65 years old in good health and CMV-seronegative. V usage is TRBV30 and J usage is TRBJ2-1, with D unclear. The CDR3 bases are TGTGCCTCGGGTACTCGAATCAAGAATGAGCAGTTCTTC. Protein sequence: CASGTRIKNEQFF.